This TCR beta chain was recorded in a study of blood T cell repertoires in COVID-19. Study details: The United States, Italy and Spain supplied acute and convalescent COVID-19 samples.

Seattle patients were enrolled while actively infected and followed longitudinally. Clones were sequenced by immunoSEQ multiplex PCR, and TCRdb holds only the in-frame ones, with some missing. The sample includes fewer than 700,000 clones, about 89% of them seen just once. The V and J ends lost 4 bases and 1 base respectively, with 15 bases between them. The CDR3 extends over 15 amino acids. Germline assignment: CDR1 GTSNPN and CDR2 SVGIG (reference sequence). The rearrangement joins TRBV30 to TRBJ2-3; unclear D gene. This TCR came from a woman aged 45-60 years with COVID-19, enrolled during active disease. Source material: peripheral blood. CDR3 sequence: CAWMPPGRGTDTQYF. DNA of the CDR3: TGTGCCTGGATGCCCCCCGGCCGGGGCACAGATACGCAGTATTTT.